One sample yielded the 12 T cell receptor beta chains listed below, sequenced in a study of shared clonotypes between healthy human individuals. Assay: immunoSEQ multiplex PCR; the TCRdb copy retains only in-frame clones and omits some. The sample carries 2 million to 2.5 million clones, 80% to 95% recorded once. The sequencing sample was made of naive CD4+ T cells from PBMCs. The sample's subset: CD45RA+ positively selected. These receptors were collected from a man aged 18 to 30 in good health. Some clones in this sample may be carry-over from other donors' samples.

The chain carries TRBV27 and TRBJ2-1, with 14 nucleotides matching TRBD2. From germline, CDR1 is MNHEY and CDR2 SMNVEV (reference sequence). The CDR3 is 16 residues long. The trim removed 8 bases at V and 8 bases at J, leaving 11 bases unmatched. The CDR3 spells CASFQPGLAGVYEQFF. The DNA of the CDR3 is TGTGCCAGCTTCCAACCGGGACTAGCGGGAGTCTATGAGCAGTTCTTC.

The rearrangement links TRBV7-3 to TRBJ2-2, with D possibly being TRBD1 (6 bases). CDR1 is SGHTA and CDR2 is FQGTGA in the germline V gene. The ends were cut back, 1 base at V and 7 bases at J, with 13 bases in the middle. The CDR3 covers 15 residues. The CDR3 reads CASSLRGRGDGELFF. The DNA for the CDR3 is TGTGCCAGCAGCTTAAGAGGCAGGGGCGACGGGGAGCTGTTTTTT.

The chain's CDR3 is CASSPPKPPGDEKLFF. CDR3 DNA: TGTGCCAGCTCACCACCGAAGCCTCCGGGGGATGAAAAACTGTTTTTT. The rearrangement links TRBV18 to TRBJ1-4, with D perhaps matching TRBD1 (5 bases). Germline V gives CDR1 KGHSH, CDR2 LQKENI. There are 16 residues in the CDR3. V was cut by 0 bases and J by 6 bases, with 14 bases left in between.

Here the CDR3 reads CASSPSGVWGRAREQYF. The CDR3 coding sequence is TGTGCCAGCAGCCCTAGTGGGGTCTGGGGGAGGGCCCGCGAGCAGTACTTC. The J gene is TRBJ2-7, the V gene TRBV5-4; 7 bases are a match to TRBD2. The CDR3 is 17 amino acids. V dropped 4 bases and J dropped 6; count of bases not matched to a gene: 19. In germline, CDR1 is SGHNT, CDR2 YYREEE (reference sequence).

This sequence joins TRBV29-1 and TRBJ2-1; D perhaps matches TRBD2 (6 bases). Between the trimmed V and J ends, which lost 6 bases and 0 bases, there was a span of 15 bases. CDR1 SQVTM and CDR2 ANQGSEA come from the germline V gene. The CDR3 has 15 amino acids. The CDR3 bases are TGCAGCGTAGCCGGGACTCTTAGCTCCTACAATGAGCAGTTCTTC. Translation gives CSVAGTLSSYNEQFF.

The rearrangement uses TRBV15 and TRBJ1-5; TRBD1 aligns across 7 bases. Germline loops: CDR1 LNHNV, CDR2 YYDKDF (reference sequence). V was pared by 5 bases and J by 7 bases, with 8 bases of the junction left unmatched. This CDR3 region has 14 residues. The CDR3 reads CATSSRQGVQPQHF. The CDR3 DNA is TGTGCCACCAGCTCTAGACAGGGCGTACAGCCCCAGCATTTT.

The V gene is TRBV7-9, the J gene TRBJ1-2; the D gene is possibly TRBD1 (5 bases). The CDR3 runs 12 residues. Germline CDR1 SEHNR, CDR2 FQNEAQ (reference sequence). Deletions cut 8 bases from V and 2 bases from J, with 9 bases between. The CDR3 spells CASDRSNYGYTF. CDR3 sequence (DNA): TGTGCCAGCGACAGATCCAACTATGGCTACACCTTC.

CDR3 protein: CASSSSTGYSADTQYF. DNA of the CDR3: TGTGCCAGCAGCTCATCTACAGGGTATAGCGCAGATACGCAGTATTTT. This rearrangement joins TRBV5-4 to TRBJ2-3; a possible D gene is TRBD1 (6 bases). V gave up 3 bases and J gave up 4 bases, with 18 bases separating them. The germline gives CDR1 SGHNT, CDR2 YYREEE (reference sequence). The CDR3 contains 16 residues.

Details on this clone: The sample contains more than one DNA sequence encoding this CDR3. This chain joins TRBV14 and TRBJ1-1; no clear D gene. This CDR3 comprises 13 residues. In germline, CDR1 is SGHDN, CDR2 FVKESK. Trimming took off 4 bases at V and 0 bases at J, with 6 bases between the two ends. The CDR3 DNA follows: TGTGCCAGCAGCCGGACGGTGAACACTGAAGCTTTCTTT. Amino acid sequence: CASSRTVNTEAFF. The full variable domain, in which reference TRBV14 and TRBJ1-1 provide the parts outside the CDR3, is EAGVTQFPSHSVIEKGQTVTLRCDPISGHDNLYWYRRVMGKEIKFLLHFVKESKQDESGMPNNRFLAERTGGTYSTLKVQPAELEDSGVYFCASSRTVNTEAFFGQGTRLTVV.

This chain connects TRBV15 to TRBJ2-1, with D tentatively TRBD2 (6 bases). The CDR3 covers 17 residues. Trimming left V 0 bases short and J 7 bases short, with 19 bases between. Germline lookup yields CDR1 LNHNV and CDR2 YYDKDF (reference sequence). CDR3 region: CATSRDRSGQPRNEQFF. The CDR3 DNA reads TGTGCCACCAGCAGAGATCGTAGCGGACAACCCCGGAATGAGCAGTTCTTC.

This chain's CDR3 is CASSLPPEETQYF. DNA for the CDR3: TGTGCCAGCAGCTTACCCCCCGAAGAGACCCAGTACTTC. The chain uses TRBV7-3 and TRBJ2-5; D unclear. The CDR3 totals 13 residues. In germline, CDR1 is SGHTA, CDR2 FQGTGA. With 2 bases removed from V and 3 bases from J, the gap between germline ends came to 7 bases.

The J gene is TRBJ1-4, the V gene TRBV27; D call uncertain. This CDR3 spans 17 amino acids. Germline CDR1 MNHEY, CDR2 SMNVEV (reference sequence). V lost 3 bases and J 0 bases, leaving 14 bases between the germline ends. The CDR3, as DNA: TGTGCCAGCAGTTTTAGAGTGGCGGGTGCAACTAATGAAAAACTGTTTTTT. Translated: CASSFRVAGATNEKLFF. Complete variable domain (other parts from reference TRBV27 and TRBJ1-4): EAQVTQNPRYLITVTGKKLTVTCSQNMNHEYMSWYRQDPGLGLRQIYYSMNVEVTDKGDVPEGYKVSRKEKRNFPLILESPSPNQTSLYFCASSFRVAGATNEKLFFGSGTQLSVL.